These 14 T cell receptor beta chains share one sample of origin, sequenced in a study of control samples from healthy donors and cancer patients. Sequencing was performed with immunoSEQ multiplex PCR; in TCRdb, only in-frame clones are kept and a portion is missing. The data contain 95,000 to 120,000 clones, approximately 84% of them singletons. The sequenced sample consisted of blood. These receptors originate from a man aged 18 to 35 in good health.

This clone was found many times. The chain links TRBV19 to TRBJ1-2, with D perhaps matching TRBD1 (5 bases). The length of the CDR3 is 16 residues. Trimming took 2 bases from V and 2 from J, leaving 15 bases between them. The V gene's germline CDR1 is LNHDA and CDR2 SQIVND (reference sequence). The CDR3 region has the DNA TGTGCCAGTAGTATAAGGGCGGGACGGATCAACTATGGCTACACCTTC. Its translation: CASSIRAGRINYGYTF.

This chain uses TRBV2 with TRBJ1-3; D gene unclear. CDR1 and CDR2 (germline): SNHLY, FYNNEI. The CDR3 has 13 residues. V was shortened by 6 bases and J by 1 base, with 7 bases between the two germline ends. This CDR3 reads CASRDLSGNTIYF. The DNA of the CDR3 is TGTGCCAGCAGGGACCTGTCTGGAAACACCATATATTTT.

The genes are TRBV2 and TRBJ2-1; possible D gene TRBD2, 6 bases. V lost 7 bases and J lost 10, with 11 bases in between. The germline V gene has CDR1 SNHLY and CDR2 FYNNEI. The CDR3 has 11 residues. The CDR3 nucleotides are TGTGCCAGCACCGGGGGTGGCGAGCAGTTCTTC. Translation gives CASTGGGEQFF.

This clone was detected only a few times. The chain joins TRBV5-6 to TRBJ1-6; the D is unclear. Germline V gene data show CDR1 as SGHDT and CDR2 as YYEEEE. This CDR3 has 12 residues. The germline V and J ends were trimmed by 4 bases and 8 bases, with 7 bases remaining between them. The CDR3 nucleotides are TGTGCCAGCAGCCTACTATATTCACCCCTCCACTTT. This codes for CASSLLYSPLHF.

This clone occurred a few times. The chain links TRBV24-1 to TRBJ2-3; the match to TRBD1 covers 8 bases. CDR1 is KGHDR and CDR2 is SFDVKD in the germline V gene. The CDR3 runs 16 residues. V shed 2 bases, J shed 3 bases, and the junction held 6 bases outside the gene matches. CDR3: CATSDYSGGRTDTQYF. The CDR3, as DNA: TGTGCCACCAGTGATTACTCAGGGGGCCGGACAGATACGCAGTATTTT.

The rearrangement uses TRBV25-1 and TRBJ1-1; D possibly corresponds to TRBD1 (5 bases). The CDR3 is 15 amino acids. Between the trimmed V and J ends, which lost 6 bases and 4 bases, there was a span of 18 bases. Germline V gene data show CDR1 as MGHDK and CDR2 as SYGVNS. CDR3 amino acids: CASRRNRGALTEAFF. The CDR3 DNA reads TGTGCCAGCAGAAGAAACCGAGGGGCCCTCACTGAAGCTTTCTTT. Based on the CDR3 plus reference TRBV25-1 and TRBJ1-1, the full variable domain is EADIYQTPRYLVIGTGKKITLECSQTMGHDKMYWYQQDPGMELHLIHYSYGVNSTEKGDLSSESTVSRIRTEHFPLTLESARPSHTSQYLCASRRNRGALTEAFFGQGTRLTVV.

The chain couples TRBV4-3 to TRBJ2-2; D may be TRBD2 (5 bases). The germline V gene has CDR1 LGHNA and CDR2 YSLEER. The CDR3 loop spans 15 amino acids. V was clipped by 1 base and J by 2 bases, with 8 bases between them. The CDR3 DNA is TGCGCCAGCAGCCAAGTTCCGGGAAACACCGGGGAGCTGTTTTTT. Protein sequence: CASSQVPGNTGELFF.

The chain employs TRBV12-3 or TRBV12-4 and TRBJ1-6, with TRBD1 as a possible D gene (5 bases). CDR3 length: 13 amino acids. Trimming stripped 3 bases from V and 10 bases from J, with 10 bases between. The CDR3 spells CASSFLRDSPLHF. The CDR3 DNA follows: TGTGCCAGCAGTTTCTTAAGGGACTCACCCCTCCACTTT.

This clone was recorded only once. The genes are TRBV9 and TRBJ1-6; 8 bases are a match to TRBD1. V was pared by 0 bases and J by 6 bases, with 5 bases of the junction left unmatched. This CDR3 is built from 16 residues. The germline gives CDR1 SGDLS, CDR2 YYNGEE. In nucleotides, the CDR3 is TGTGCCAGCAGCGTAGAGGGCAGGGGGCCTAATTCACCCCTCCACTTT. This encodes CASSVEGRGPNSPLHF.

The table lists this clone with a count of one. This chain connects TRBV12-5 to TRBJ2-3; 9 nucleotides match TRBD2. Germline assignment: CDR1 LGHNT and CDR2 FRNRAP. CDR3 size: 16 residues. V trimming: 0 bases; J trimming: 3 bases; junction bases outside the gene matches: 4. The CDR3 spells CASGLVPSGVTDTQYF. The CDR3 DNA reads TGTGCTAGTGGTTTGGTCCCTAGCGGGGTAACAGATACGCAGTATTTT.

In this sample, this clone turned up once. The chain uses TRBV27 and TRBJ1-6; TRBD1 matches at 8 bases. Trimming cost V 6 bases and J 0 bases; bases outside gene matches: 7. The CDR3 is 17 residues long. The germline V gene encodes CDR1 MNHEY and CDR2 SMNVEV (reference sequence). CDR3 residues: CASSLDRVSSYNSPLHF. The CDR3 nucleotides read TGTGCCAGCAGCCTGGACAGGGTTAGCTCCTATAATTCACCCCTCCACTTT.

The rearrangement links TRBV5-4 to TRBJ2-7; 10 nucleotides match TRBD1. Germline assignment: CDR1 SGHNT and CDR2 YYREEE (reference sequence). Unmatched junction bases numbered 10, after V lost 4 bases and J lost 3 bases. CDR3 length equals 16 residues. The CDR3 spells CASSSPPGQGIYEQYF. The CDR3 nucleotides are TGTGCCAGCAGCAGCCCACCGGGACAGGGGATCTACGAGCAGTACTTC.

The table lists this clone with a count of one. The rearrangement uses TRBV7-8 and TRBJ2-4; D is perhaps TRBD1 or TRBD2 (5 bases each). Trimming cost V 5 bases and J 5 bases, with 19 bases left between them. Germline V gene data show CDR1 as SGHVS and CDR2 as FQNEAQ. The CDR3 is 16 amino acids. DNA of the CDR3: TGTGCCAGCAGCCCTGGGACGAGAGATAAGCAAAACATTCAGTACTTC. Translation gives CASSPGTRDKQNIQYF.

The chain has TRBV6-1 and TRBJ2-3; no clear D. The CDR3 loop spans 11 amino acids. CDR1 and CDR2 (germline): MNHNS, SASEGT. The V gene lost 3 bases and the J gene lost 6 bases, with 4 bases spanning the gap. CDR3: CASSEMDTQYF. In DNA form, the CDR3 reads TGTGCCAGCAGTGAGATGGATACGCAGTATTTT.